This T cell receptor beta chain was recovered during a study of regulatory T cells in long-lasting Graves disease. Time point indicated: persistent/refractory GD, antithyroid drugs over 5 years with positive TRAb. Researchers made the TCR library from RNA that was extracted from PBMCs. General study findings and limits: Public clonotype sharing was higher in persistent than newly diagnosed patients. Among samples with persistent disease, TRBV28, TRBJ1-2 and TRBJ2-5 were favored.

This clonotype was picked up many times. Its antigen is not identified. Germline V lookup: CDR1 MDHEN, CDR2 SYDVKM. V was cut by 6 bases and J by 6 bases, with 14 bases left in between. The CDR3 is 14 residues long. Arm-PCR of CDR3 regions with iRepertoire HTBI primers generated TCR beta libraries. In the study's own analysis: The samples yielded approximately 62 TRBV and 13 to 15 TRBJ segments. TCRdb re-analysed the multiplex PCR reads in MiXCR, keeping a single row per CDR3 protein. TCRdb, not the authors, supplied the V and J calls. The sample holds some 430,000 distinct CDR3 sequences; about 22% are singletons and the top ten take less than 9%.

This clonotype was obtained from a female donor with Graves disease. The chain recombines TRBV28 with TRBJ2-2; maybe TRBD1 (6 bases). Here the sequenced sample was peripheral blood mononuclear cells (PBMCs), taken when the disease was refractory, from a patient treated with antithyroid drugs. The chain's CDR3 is CASSYTGLAGELFF. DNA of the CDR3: TGTGCCAGCAGCTACACAGGGTTGGCCGGGGAGCTGTTTTTT. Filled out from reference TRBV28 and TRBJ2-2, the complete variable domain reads DVKVTQSSRYLVKRTGEKVFLECVQDMDHENMFWYRQDPGLGLRLIYFSYDVKMKEKGDIPEGYSVSREKKERFSLILESASTNQTSMYLCASSYTGLAGELFFGEGSRLTVL.